Sequencing of this T cell receptor (beta chain) was carried out in a study of T cell responses to AZD1222 COVID-19 vaccine. As for this clone: Its antigen remains unknown.

The CDR3 extends over 14 amino acids. The germline gives CDR1 SEHNR, CDR2 FQNEAQ (reference sequence). V shed 5 bases, J shed 6 bases, and the junction held 6 bases outside the gene matches. Whole-study findings and limits: Spike-specific TCR breadth rose after two AZD1222 doses, and depth rose as well. White British people made up most donors, females outnumbered males, and clonal diversity was possibly underestimated.

Clones were sequenced by immunoSEQ multiplex PCR, and TCRdb holds only the in-frame ones, with some missing. The data contain some 130,000 clones, about 85% of them singletons. The sample in question was peripheral blood, obtained on day 0 of AZD1222 vaccination. V usage is TRBV7-9 and J usage is TRBJ2-2; 7 bases line up with TRBD1. The receptor comes from an adult in good health. CDR3 DNA: TGTGCCAGCAGCCCCCAGGGGGTCGCCGGGGAGCTGTTTTTT. Its translation is CASSPQGVAGELFF.